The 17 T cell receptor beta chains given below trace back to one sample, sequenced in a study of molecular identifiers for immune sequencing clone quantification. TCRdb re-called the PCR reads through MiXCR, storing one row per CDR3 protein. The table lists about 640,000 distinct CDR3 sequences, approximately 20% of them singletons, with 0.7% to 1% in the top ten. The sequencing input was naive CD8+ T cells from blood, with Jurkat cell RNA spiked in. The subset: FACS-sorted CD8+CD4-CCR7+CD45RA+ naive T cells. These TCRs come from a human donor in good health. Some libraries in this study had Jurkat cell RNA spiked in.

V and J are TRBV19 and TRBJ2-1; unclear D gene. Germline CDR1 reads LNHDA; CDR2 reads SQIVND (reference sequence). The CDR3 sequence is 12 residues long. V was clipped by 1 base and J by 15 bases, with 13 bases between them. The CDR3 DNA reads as TGTGCCAGTAGTATAGGTGGGCCGAATCCGTTCTTC. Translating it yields CASSIGGPNPFF. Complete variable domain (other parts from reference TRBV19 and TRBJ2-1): DGGITQSPKYLFRKEGQNVTLSCEQNLNHDAMYWYRQDPGQGLRLIYYSQIVNDFQKGDIAEGYSVSREKKESFPLTVTSAQKNPTAFYLCASSIGGPNPFFGPGTRLTVL.

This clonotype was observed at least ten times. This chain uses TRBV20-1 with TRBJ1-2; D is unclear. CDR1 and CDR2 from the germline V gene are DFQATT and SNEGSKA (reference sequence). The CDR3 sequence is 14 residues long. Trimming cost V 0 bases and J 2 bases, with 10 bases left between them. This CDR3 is CSARDLSANYGYTF. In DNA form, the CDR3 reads TGCAGTGCTAGAGATTTGTCGGCAAACTATGGCTACACCTTC.

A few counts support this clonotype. The CDR3 nucleotides read TGTGCCAGCACCCGGACAGCAAACTATGGCTACACCTTC. This sequence encodes CASTRTANYGYTF. The chain is built from TRBV6-2 or TRBV6-3 and TRBJ1-2; D possibly corresponds to TRBD1 (6 bases). Germline-derived CDR1 and CDR2 are MNHEY and SVGEGT. The CDR3 spans 13 residues. Deletions cut 7 bases from V and 2 bases from J, with 11 bases between.

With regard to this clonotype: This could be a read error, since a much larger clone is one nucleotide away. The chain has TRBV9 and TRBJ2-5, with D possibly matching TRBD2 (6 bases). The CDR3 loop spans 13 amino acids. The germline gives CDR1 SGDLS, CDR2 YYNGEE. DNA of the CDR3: TGTGCCAGCAGCGAGGACTACCAAGAGGCCCAGTACTTC. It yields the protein CASSEDYQEAQYF.

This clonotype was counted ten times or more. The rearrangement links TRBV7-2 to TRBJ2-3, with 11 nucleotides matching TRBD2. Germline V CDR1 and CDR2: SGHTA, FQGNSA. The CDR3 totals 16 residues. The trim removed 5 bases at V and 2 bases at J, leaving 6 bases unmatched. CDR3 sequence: CASSEPLAGVTDTQYF. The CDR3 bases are TGTGCCAGCAGCGAACCACTAGCGGGGGTCACAGATACGCAGTATTTT.

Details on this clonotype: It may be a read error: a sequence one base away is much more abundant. CDR3 bases: TGTGCCAGCAGCGCCGGGGCAGGGATCAATCAGCCCCAGCATTTT. This gives the protein CASSAGAGINQPQHF. The chain is built from TRBV11-2 and TRBJ1-5; a possible D gene is TRBD1 (5 bases). The CDR3 covers 15 residues. Germline values: CDR1 SGHAT, CDR2 FQNNGV. Trimming removed 5 bases at V and 3 bases at J, with 14 bases between.

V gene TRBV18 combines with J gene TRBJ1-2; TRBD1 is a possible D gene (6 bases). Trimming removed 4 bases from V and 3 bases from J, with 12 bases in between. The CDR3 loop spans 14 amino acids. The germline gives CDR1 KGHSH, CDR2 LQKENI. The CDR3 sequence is CASSQRDTYYGYTF. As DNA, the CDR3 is TGTGCCAGCTCACAACGGGACACCTACTATGGCTACACCTTC.

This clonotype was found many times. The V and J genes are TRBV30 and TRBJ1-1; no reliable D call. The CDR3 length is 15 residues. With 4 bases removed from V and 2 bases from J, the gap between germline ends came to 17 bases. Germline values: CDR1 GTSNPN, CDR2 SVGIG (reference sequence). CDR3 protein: CAWTGPHGTNTEAFF. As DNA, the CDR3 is TGTGCCTGGACCGGACCTCACGGAACAAACACTGAAGCTTTCTTT. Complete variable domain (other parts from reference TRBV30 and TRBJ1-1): SQTIHQWPATLVQPVGSPLSLECTVEGTSNPNLYWYRQAAGRGLQLLFYSVGIGQISSEVPQNLSASRPQDRQFILSSKKLLLSDSGFYLCAWTGPHGTNTEAFFGQGTRLTVV.

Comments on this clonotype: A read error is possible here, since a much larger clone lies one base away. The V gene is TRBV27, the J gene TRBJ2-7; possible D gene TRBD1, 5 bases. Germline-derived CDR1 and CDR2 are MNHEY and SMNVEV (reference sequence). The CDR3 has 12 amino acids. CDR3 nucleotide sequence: TGTGCCAGCAGTTTAATGGGTCAGGGCGCCGCCTTC. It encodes CASSLMGQGAAF.

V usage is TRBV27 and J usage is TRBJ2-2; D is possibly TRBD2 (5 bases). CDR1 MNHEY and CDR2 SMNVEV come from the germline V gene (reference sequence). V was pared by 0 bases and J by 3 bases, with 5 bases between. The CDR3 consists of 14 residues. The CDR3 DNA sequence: TGTGCCAGCAGTTTATCGGAGGACACCGGGGAGCTGTTTTTT. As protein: CASSLSEDTGELFF.

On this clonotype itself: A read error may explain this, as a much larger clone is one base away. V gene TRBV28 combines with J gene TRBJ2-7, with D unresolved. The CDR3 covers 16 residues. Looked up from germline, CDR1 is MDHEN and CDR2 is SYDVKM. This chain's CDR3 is CASSLAPGLDSYEQCF. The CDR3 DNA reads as TGTGCCAGCAGTTTGGCTCCGGGCCTAGACTCCTACGAGCAGTGCTTC.

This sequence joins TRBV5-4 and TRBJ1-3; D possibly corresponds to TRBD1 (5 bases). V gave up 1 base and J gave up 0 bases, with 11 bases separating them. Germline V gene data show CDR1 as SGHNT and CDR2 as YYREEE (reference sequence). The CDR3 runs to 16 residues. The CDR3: CASSLSAGNSGNTIYF. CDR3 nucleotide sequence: TGTGCCAGCAGCTTGTCCGCAGGGAACTCTGGAAACACCATATATTTT.

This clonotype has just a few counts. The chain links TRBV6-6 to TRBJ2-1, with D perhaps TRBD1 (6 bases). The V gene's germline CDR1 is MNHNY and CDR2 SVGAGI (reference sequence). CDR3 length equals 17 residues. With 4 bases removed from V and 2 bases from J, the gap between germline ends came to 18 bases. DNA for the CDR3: TGTGCCAGCAGTTCTTCTCCGACAGGCACCCCCTACAATGAGCAGTTCTTC. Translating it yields CASSSSPTGTPYNEQFF.

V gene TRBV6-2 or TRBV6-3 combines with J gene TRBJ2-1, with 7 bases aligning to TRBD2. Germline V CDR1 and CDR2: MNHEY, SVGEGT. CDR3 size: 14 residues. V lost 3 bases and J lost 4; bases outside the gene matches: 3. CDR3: CASSYAGDYNEQFF. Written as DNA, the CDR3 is TGTGCCAGCAGTTATGCGGGAGATTACAATGAGCAGTTCTTC.

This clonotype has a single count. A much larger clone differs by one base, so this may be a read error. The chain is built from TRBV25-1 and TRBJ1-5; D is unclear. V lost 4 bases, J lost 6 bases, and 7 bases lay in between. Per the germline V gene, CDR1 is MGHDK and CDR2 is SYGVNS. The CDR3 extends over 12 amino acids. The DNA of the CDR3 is TGTGCCAGCAGTGGGGTTAGTCAGCCCCAGCATTTT. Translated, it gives CASSGVSQPQHF.

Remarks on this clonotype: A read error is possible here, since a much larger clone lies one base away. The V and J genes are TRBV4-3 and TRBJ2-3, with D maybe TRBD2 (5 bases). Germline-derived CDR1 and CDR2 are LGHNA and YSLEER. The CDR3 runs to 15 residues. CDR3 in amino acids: CARSQDISGTDTQYF. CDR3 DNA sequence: TGCGCCCGCAGCCAAGACATTAGCGGCACAGATACGCAGTATTTT.

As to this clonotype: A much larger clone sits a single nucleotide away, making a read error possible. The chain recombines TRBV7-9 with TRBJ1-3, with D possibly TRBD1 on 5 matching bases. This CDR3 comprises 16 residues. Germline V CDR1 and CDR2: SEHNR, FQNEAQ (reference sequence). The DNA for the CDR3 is TGTGCCAGCAGCTCACCAGGCAGGGCGCCCGGAAACACCATATGTTTT. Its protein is CASSSPGRAPGNTICF.